A selection of T cell receptor beta chains follows, all from one sample in a study of T cell responses to AZD1222 COVID-19 vaccine. The protocol was immunoSEQ multiplex PCR, while the TCRdb copy is restricted to in-frame clones and leaves out a portion. The sample lists approximately 52,000 clones; approximately 88% were seen once. This material consisted of peripheral blood, taken 28 days after the second AZD1222 dose. These receptors came from an adult who received the AZD1222 COVID-19 vaccine. The CDR3 runs from the conserved cysteine through the conserved F or W. Clone size is given for some rows only: seen once, a few or many times, or a class if the clone is expanded.

V gene: TRBV7-8
J gene: TRBJ2-7
CDR3 length: 16
clone size: -
CDR3 protein: CASTPRIGASVDEQYF

V gene: TRBV4-1
J gene: TRBJ2-5
CDR3 length: 15
clone size: -
CDR3 protein: CASSQGDRTQETQYF

V gene: TRBV2
J gene: TRBJ2-6
CDR3 length: 14
clone size: few
CDR3 protein: CASRSSSGANVLTF

V gene: TRBV28
J gene: TRBJ1-5
CDR3 length: 13
clone size: -
CDR3 protein: CASSTGLRQPQHF

V gene: TRBV5-8
J gene: TRBJ1-2
CDR3 length: 11
clone size: -
CDR3 protein: CASSLGYGYTF

V gene: TRBV19
J gene: TRBJ1-2
CDR3 length: 14
clone size: once
CDR3 protein: CASSGQLTNYGYTF

V gene: TRBV19
J gene: TRBJ2-2
CDR3 length: 15
clone size: -
CDR3 protein: CASSFADGARGELFF

V gene: TRBV11-2
J gene: TRBJ2-1
CDR3 length: 15
clone size: -
CDR3 protein: CASSRQGNTYNEQFF

V gene: TRBV3-1/TRBV3-2
J gene: TRBJ2-7
CDR3 length: 16
clone size: once
CDR3 protein: CASSQEVGGSTHEQYF

V gene: TRBV5-1
J gene: TRBJ1-4
CDR3 length: 14
clone size: -
CDR3 protein: CASSRSGGNEKLFF

V gene: TRBV19
J gene: TRBJ2-4
CDR3 length: 19
clone size: -
CDR3 protein: CASSSSPGQGARAKNIQYF

V gene: TRBV7-8
J gene: TRBJ1-3
CDR3 length: 17
clone size: -
CDR3 protein: CASSLVQGGALGNTIYF

V gene: TRBV7-8
J gene: TRBJ2-3
CDR3 length: 15
clone size: -
CDR3 protein: CASSLVTGYADTQYF

V gene: TRBV10-1
J gene: TRBJ2-3
CDR3 length: 15
clone size: -
CDR3 protein: CASSPGTGGTDTQYF

V gene: TRBV5-1
J gene: TRBJ2-7
CDR3 length: 16
clone size: -
CDR3 protein: CASSLLGAGGPYEQYF

V gene: TRBV11-2
J gene: TRBJ2-7
CDR3 length: 15
clone size: once
CDR3 protein: CASSLAQGINYEQYF

V gene: TRBV6-5
J gene: TRBJ2-7
CDR3 length: 12
clone size: -
CDR3 protein: CATGQGSNEQYF

V gene: TRBV10-3
J gene: TRBJ2-1
CDR3 length: 14
clone size: -
CDR3 protein: CAISWAGGGNEQFF

V gene: TRBV27
J gene: TRBJ1-5
CDR3 length: 15
clone size: -
CDR3 protein: CASRQGQGFNQPQHF